This T cell receptor beta chain was captured by sequencing in a study of blood T cell repertoires in COVID-19. Across the whole study: The United States, Italy and Spain supplied acute and convalescent COVID-19 samples. Nucleic acid was either cDNA or gDNA, and it came from T cells, B-cell-depleted T cells, or PBMCs.

Original processing methods: Reference gene primer amplification gave nucleated cell count estimates. Sequenced by immunoSEQ multiplex PCR; TCRdb stores in-frame clones only, minus some. V and J calls and clone size follow that table, whereas D and trimming were derived from the DNA. The sample shows 95,000 to 150,000 clones, roughly 85% of them seen only once. CDR1 LGHDT and CDR2 YNNKEL come from the germline V gene (reference sequence). The CDR3 runs to 15 residues. V was pared by 3 bases and J by 6 bases, with 8 bases of the junction left unmatched. The clonotype originates from a man older than 75 with active or convalescent COVID-19. The sequencing sample was made of peripheral blood. The V gene is TRBV3-1 (or the pseudogene TRBV3-2), the J gene TRBJ2-3, with 8 bases matching TRBD2. CDR3 bases: TGTGCCAGCAGCCATGGACTAGCCGGGCAGGATACGCAGTATTTT. It yields the protein CASSHGLAGQDTQYF.